This TCR beta chain was captured in a study of low-dose radiotherapy and immunotherapy resistance in tumors. Background on the study: The study delivered 0.5 Gy per fraction every 2 weeks to Cohort 1, totaling 6.5 Gy. Aspirin 300 mg, taken orally and daily, was given to patients for four cycles from cycle 1 day 1. Intravenous ipilimumab 1 mg/kg every six weeks was given with nivolumab 240 mg every two weeks.

Both TCRalpha and TCRbeta chains were reverse transcribed with V-gene-specific primers. PCR amplification of the TCRs was performed with Phusion for 20 PCR cycles, and it relied on a constant-region primer together with a V-primer adapter. Using its own MiXCR run on the reads, TCRdb lists one record per CDR3 protein. Of about 11,000 distinct CDR3 sequences listed, 50% to 70% were seen once; the top ten hold about 12%. CDR3 length equals 15 residues. Trimming cost V 1 base and J 6 bases; bases outside gene matches: 5. Germline V gene lookup returns CDR1 SGHTA and CDR2 FQGNSA. Nivolumab, ipilimumab, aspirin, low-dose cyclophosphamide and low-dose radiotherapy were all administered to the donors.

This receptor was obtained from a human donor with advanced metastatic prostate, ovarian, gallbladder or colorectal cancer (not recorded which). This table probably holds off-target reads from a library built for another chain. V is TRBV7-2 and J is TRBJ2-1, with 8 bases lining up with TRBD2. CDR3 DNA: TGTGCCAGCAGCTTAGAGGGACTAGGACCCAATGAGCAGTTCTTC. It specifies CASSLEGLGPNEQFF.